This T cell receptor (beta chain) is drawn from a study of OX40 agonist ivuxolimab in advanced cancers. As for the study in general: Patients were dosed with the agonistic anti-OX40 (CD134) antibody ivuxolimab. Ivuxolimab was administered intravenously to patients at 0.01 to 10 mg/kg every 2 weeks.

Sequencing was performed with immunoSEQ multiplex PCR; in TCRdb, only in-frame clones are kept and a portion is missing. The table shows fewer than 85,000 clones, with around 92% occurring only once. This TCR was sampled from an adult with an advanced solid tumor such as melanoma, head and neck, liver or kidney cancer. The specimen was CD4+ or CD8+ T cells sorted from blood, collected in a trial of the OX40 agonist ivuxolimab.

DNA for the CDR3: TGTGCCAGCAGCAACCCTCCAGGAACAGGGCCCTACGAGCAGTACTTC. This translates into CASSNPPGTGPYEQYF. This chain links TRBV21-1 with TRBJ2-7; the table gives TRBD1 as D, unverified against the DNA. TRBV21-1 is deemed a pseudogene. The length of the CDR3 is 16 residues.